A selection of T cell receptor beta chains follows, all from one sample in a study of blood T cell repertoires in COVID-19. The method was immunoSEQ multiplex PCR; TCRdb's version includes in-frame clones alone and lacks a portion of them. There are about 300,000 clones in the sample; over 85% occur only once, and under 3% lies in the top ten. The sample comprised PBMCs or T cells enriched from blood (not recorded which). These receptors all stem from a woman aged 45 to 65 who had been exposed to COVID-19. Each CDR3 is given with its conserved first and last residue. The D gene is left open where the match is weak. Clone size is stated in some rows and not others, as once, few, many or a class when expanded.

v_gene: TRBV30
j_gene: TRBJ1-4
abundance: .
d_gene: .
CDR3nt: TGTGCCTGGAGCCAAAACAGCAATGAAAAACTGTTTTTT
CDR3aa: CAWSQNSNEKLFF

v_gene: TRBV18
j_gene: TRBJ1-2
abundance: .
d_gene: TRBD1
CDR3nt: TGTGCCAGCTCATCTAGCCCCGGGACAGGGTCTGGCTACACCTTC
CDR3aa: CASSSSPGTGSGYTF

v_gene: TRBV5-1
j_gene: TRBJ1-1
abundance: few
d_gene: TRBD1
CDR3nt: TGCGCCAGCAGCTTACAGGGGCACAACACTGAAGCTTTCTTT
CDR3aa: CASSLQGHNTEAFF

v_gene: TRBV6-5
j_gene: TRBJ2-5
abundance: .
d_gene: TRBD2
CDR3nt: TGTGCCAGCCGGGGGGTAGAGACCCAGTACTTC
CDR3aa: CASRGVETQYF

v_gene: TRBV6-5
j_gene: TRBJ2-1
abundance: .
d_gene: .
CDR3nt: TGTGCCAGCAGTTCGATCATCAGGGGTGATGAGCAGTTCTTC
CDR3aa: CASSSIIRGDEQFF

v_gene: TRBV15
j_gene: TRBJ1-1
abundance: .
d_gene: .
CDR3nt: TGTGCCACCAGCGGCAGTATGAACACTGAAGCTTTCTTT
CDR3aa: CATSGSMNTEAFF

v_gene: TRBV28
j_gene: TRBJ2-1
abundance: .
d_gene: TRBD2
CDR3nt: TGTGCCAGCAGTTTCAGAGCGGGGGTCTCCTACAATGAGCAGTTCTTC
CDR3aa: CASSFRAGVSYNEQFF

v_gene: TRBV4-2
j_gene: TRBJ1-5
abundance: .
d_gene: .
CDR3nt: TGTGCCAGCAGCCAAGGCGGGGACTTCAATCAGCCCCAGCATTTT
CDR3aa: CASSQGGDFNQPQHF

v_gene: TRBV6-2/TRBV6-3
j_gene: TRBJ2-7
abundance: .
d_gene: TRBD1
CDR3nt: TGTGCCAGCAGTTACTCCCCGGGACAGTCCTACGAGCAGTACTTC
CDR3aa: CASSYSPGQSYEQYF

v_gene: TRBV10-2
j_gene: TRBJ2-7
abundance: .
d_gene: TRBD1
CDR3nt: TGCGCCAGCAGTGATACAGGGGGTGACTACGAGCAGTACTTC
CDR3aa: CASSDTGGDYEQYF

v_gene: TRBV19
j_gene: TRBJ1-1
abundance: .
d_gene: TRBD1
CDR3nt: TGTGCCAGTAGTCCACAGGGACAGGGATACACTGAAGCTTTCTTT
CDR3aa: CASSPQGQGYTEAFF

v_gene: TRBV7-6
j_gene: TRBJ2-2
abundance: .
d_gene: .
CDR3nt: TGTGCCAGCAGCCAAGGGGTTGGGGAGCTGTTTTTT
CDR3aa: CASSQGVGELFF

v_gene: TRBV18
j_gene: TRBJ2-7
abundance: .
d_gene: TRBD1
CDR3nt: TGTGCCAGCTCACCTCTTGGACAGGGGACGAACGAGCAGTACTTC
CDR3aa: CASSPLGQGTNEQYF

v_gene: TRBV7-6
j_gene: TRBJ2-5
abundance: few
d_gene: .
CDR3nt: TGTGCCAGCAGCCCCGCGGTTTCGGAGACCCAGTACTTC
CDR3aa: CASSPAVSETQYF

v_gene: TRBV5-5
j_gene: TRBJ1-4
abundance: .
d_gene: .
CDR3nt: TGTGCCAGCAGCCTCAGGTTGGGTAATGAAAAACTGTTTTTT
CDR3aa: CASSLRLGNEKLFF

v_gene: TRBV5-6
j_gene: TRBJ1-6
abundance: .
d_gene: .
CDR3nt: TGTGCCAGCAGCTTTAATGGACTGGGAGGATCACCCCTCCACTTT
CDR3aa: CASSFNGLGGSPLHF

v_gene: TRBV10-3
j_gene: TRBJ2-5
abundance: .
d_gene: TRBD1
CDR3nt: TGTGCCATCAGCGACACAGGGGAAGAGACCCAGTACTTC
CDR3aa: CAISDTGEETQYF

v_gene: TRBV5-5
j_gene: TRBJ1-5
abundance: .
d_gene: TRBD1
CDR3nt: TGTGCCAGCAGCTCTAAACAGGGGATCGGGAAGATGGAGCCCCAGCATTTT
CDR3aa: CASSSKQGIGKMEPQHF

v_gene: TRBV25-1
j_gene: TRBJ1-2
abundance: .
d_gene: .
CDR3nt: TGTGCCAGCAGTGCCCAGGAATCTTCTAACTATGGCTACACCTTC
CDR3aa: CASSAQESSNYGYTF

v_gene: TRBV3-1/TRBV3-2
j_gene: TRBJ2-7
abundance: .
d_gene: TRBD2
CDR3nt: TGTGCCCGCAGCCAAGGGGGGGCGGGGGGGCCCGAGCAGTACTTC
CDR3aa: CARSQGGAGGPEQYF

v_gene: TRBV10-3
j_gene: TRBJ2-2
abundance: .
d_gene: TRBD2
CDR3nt: TGTGCCACTAAGGGACTAGCTTTTGACACCGGGGAGCTGTTTTTT
CDR3aa: CATKGLAFDTGELFF

v_gene: TRBV27
j_gene: TRBJ2-2
abundance: once
d_gene: .
CDR3nt: TGTGCCAGCAGTTTTGGAGCCGGGGAGCTGTTTTTT
CDR3aa: CASSFGAGELFF

v_gene: TRBV5-1
j_gene: TRBJ2-1
abundance: .
d_gene: TRBD1
CDR3nt: TGCGCCAGCAGCACCCTGGACAGGGGACTCAATGAGCAGTTCTTC
CDR3aa: CASSTLDRGLNEQFF

v_gene: TRBV2
j_gene: TRBJ2-7
abundance: .
d_gene: TRBD1
CDR3nt: TGTGCCAGCAGGACAGGGGGGGCCTACGAGCAGTACTTC
CDR3aa: CASRTGGAYEQYF

v_gene: TRBV19
j_gene: TRBJ1-5
abundance: few
d_gene: .
CDR3nt: TGTGCCAGTTTAGCATGGGGCAATAGCAATCAGCCCCAGCATTTT
CDR3aa: CASLAWGNSNQPQHF

v_gene: TRBV19
j_gene: TRBJ2-7
abundance: .
d_gene: TRBD1
CDR3nt: TGTGCCAGTAGTACAGGGGGGGACAGGGGGATCTACGAGCAGTACTTC
CDR3aa: CASSTGGDRGIYEQYF

v_gene: TRBV29-1
j_gene: TRBJ2-1
abundance: .
d_gene: .
CDR3nt: TGCAGCGTTGGAGGGAGGCAGGGGGCCTACAATGAGCAGTTCTTC
CDR3aa: CSVGGRQGAYNEQFF

v_gene: TRBV7-9
j_gene: TRBJ2-3
abundance: .
d_gene: .
CDR3nt: TGTGCCATCCCGGGACTCTTCGCAGATACGCAGTATTTT
CDR3aa: CAIPGLFADTQYF

v_gene: TRBV30
j_gene: TRBJ2-1
abundance: .
d_gene: TRBD2
CDR3nt: TGTGCCTGGAGTGTGGGGGGGAGTATCTTCAATGAGCAGTTCTTC
CDR3aa: CAWSVGGSIFNEQFF

v_gene: TRBV4-2
j_gene: TRBJ2-2
abundance: .
d_gene: .
CDR3nt: TGTGCCAGCAGCCAGTCCGGGACACCGAACACCGGGGAGCTGTTTTTT
CDR3aa: CASSQSGTPNTGELFF

v_gene: TRBV29-1
j_gene: TRBJ2-7
abundance: .
d_gene: .
CDR3nt: TGCAGCGTTGCGCAGGGGCGCCAAATGTACTTC
CDR3aa: CSVAQGRQMYF

v_gene: TRBV3-1/TRBV3-2
j_gene: TRBJ1-5
abundance: .
d_gene: .
CDR3nt: TGTGCCAGCAGCCCGCAGGGATACAATCAGCCCCAGCATTTT
CDR3aa: CASSPQGYNQPQHF

v_gene: TRBV7-9
j_gene: TRBJ1-5
abundance: .
d_gene: TRBD1
CDR3nt: TGTGCCAGCAGCCCGGACAGGGGCCTCAATCAGCCCCAGCATTTT
CDR3aa: CASSPDRGLNQPQHF

v_gene: TRBV6-5
j_gene: TRBJ2-7
abundance: .
d_gene: TRBD1
CDR3nt: TGTGCCACTACTTGGCAGGGGGACACCTACGAGCAGTACTTC
CDR3aa: CATTWQGDTYEQYF

v_gene: TRBV2
j_gene: TRBJ1-2
abundance: .
d_gene: .
CDR3nt: TGTGCCAGCACCGCGTTTGGCTATGGCTACACCTTC
CDR3aa: CASTAFGYGYTF

v_gene: TRBV3-1/TRBV3-2
j_gene: TRBJ1-1
abundance: .
d_gene: TRBD1
CDR3nt: TGTGCCAGCAGCCAACTGACACAGGGGGCTAAAACTGAAGCTTTCTTT
CDR3aa: CASSQLTQGAKTEAFF

v_gene: TRBV3-1/TRBV3-2
j_gene: TRBJ1-4
abundance: few
d_gene: .
CDR3nt: TGTGCCAGCAGCCCGCGGCAGGGTTATCGTGAGAAACTGTTTTTT
CDR3aa: CASSPRQGYREKLFF

v_gene: TRBV20-1
j_gene: TRBJ2-1
abundance: .
d_gene: .
CDR3nt: TGCAGTGCTAGTCCGGACAGCTATGGATACAATGAGCAGTTCTTC
CDR3aa: CSASPDSYGYNEQFF

v_gene: TRBV3-1/TRBV3-2
j_gene: TRBJ1-6
abundance: .
d_gene: .
CDR3nt: TGTGCCAGCAGCGGCGGAAGTGCCTATGGTTCACCCCTCCACTTT
CDR3aa: CASSGGSAYGSPLHF

v_gene: TRBV20-1
j_gene: TRBJ1-4
abundance: .
d_gene: .
CDR3nt: TGCAGTGCTCGTGGGGGGACACCGTTTTTT
CDR3aa: CSARGGTPFF

v_gene: TRBV2
j_gene: TRBJ1-5
abundance: .
d_gene: TRBD1
CDR3nt: TGTGCCAGCAGTGATAGTAGACAGGGGGGGCAGCCCCAGCATTTT
CDR3aa: CASSDSRQGGQPQHF

v_gene: TRBV5-6
j_gene: TRBJ1-5
abundance: .
d_gene: TRBD1
CDR3nt: TGTGCCAGCAGCTTGGGCGGACAGGGGCTCAATCAGCCCCAGCATTTT
CDR3aa: CASSLGGQGLNQPQHF

v_gene: TRBV2
j_gene: TRBJ1-3
abundance: .
d_gene: .
CDR3nt: TGTGCCAGCAGTGCGGGGACACCGAGCTCTGGAAACACCATATATTTT
CDR3aa: CASSAGTPSSGNTIYF

v_gene: TRBV5-5
j_gene: TRBJ2-1
abundance: .
d_gene: TRBD2
CDR3nt: TGTGCCAGCAGCTTGGGCGGGGGGAAGGATGAGCAGTTCTTC
CDR3aa: CASSLGGGKDEQFF

v_gene: TRBV5-1
j_gene: TRBJ1-1
abundance: .
d_gene: TRBD1
CDR3nt: TGCGCCAGCAGCTTTGACAGGGGTAGCATGAACACTGAAGCTTTCTTT
CDR3aa: CASSFDRGSMNTEAFF

v_gene: TRBV10-3
j_gene: TRBJ1-3
abundance: once
d_gene: TRBD1
CDR3nt: TGTGCCATCAGTGGGGGGGACAGGGCTATTCCCAGCTCTGGAAACACCATATATTTT
CDR3aa: CAISGGDRAIPSSGNTIYF